This TCR beta chain originates from a study of T cell responses to AZD1222 COVID-19 vaccine (dated by TCRdb to the early 2020s). Context from the whole study: TCR sequencing covered more than 230 trial participants: 207 given two doses of AZD1222 and 26 given two doses of MenACWY control vaccine. Trial participants were enrolled by age into 18-55, 56-69 and 70-plus year subgroups, with roughly 160, 29 and 62 TCR-sequenced participants respectively.

Study-wide findings and limitations: Most participants were white British and females outnumbered males, and the authors suggested that clonal diversity may have been underestimated. Vaccine-associated CD4 TCRs spanned the whole spike protein, with dominant responses in regions 160-218 and 743-854. A significant rise in spike-specific TCR breadth and depth was observed after two AZD1222 doses relative to day 0 and relative to MenACWY recipients. Conclusions about previously exposed vaccinees were limited because only 5 or 6 AZD1222 recipients were SARS-CoV-2 seropositive at baseline. Epitopes outside the regions mutated in the B.1.351 and B.1.1.7 variants were reportedly recognized by nearly half of the unique spike-specific TCRs. Because no samples from the day 14 peak response were available, repertoires could be characterized only after the peak T cell response. The 56-69-year group was small, and its depth increase did not reach significance, likely because of low power.

CDR1 and CDR2, looked up from the germline V gene (reference sequence), are LNHDA and SQIVND. V is clipped by 4 bases and J by 0 bases, and the sequence between their germline boundaries is 9 bases long. The CDR3 starts with the cysteine, ends with the phenylalanine, and has 14 residues. Of all the DNA, just the CDR3 is kept, 42 bases in frame from base 1. The time point label here, explained by the study, means: about 28 days (+/-7) after the second vaccine dose. AZD1222 recipients whose second dose came at about 4 weeks and those whose second dose came at about 12 weeks were combined into one group, since spike-specific TCR depth and breadth did not differ between the two schedules. Vaccinee samples were obtained from the UK trials COV001 and COV002, which included a single-blind randomized controlled phase 2/3 trial of AZD1222 (ChAdOx1 nCoV-19) in healthy adults. Trial participant PBMC samples were collected at day 0 and day 28 after the second dose for TCRbeta chain sequencing.

Comment on this clone: Its target antigen remains unknown. Base qualities are not provided; no much larger clone lies one nucleotide away.

The CDR3 regions of human TCRbeta chains were analyzed by immunosequencing. Processing in the source paper ran as follows. TCRs in the repertoires were compared against a reference library of SARS-CoV-2-specific TCRs that had been generated with the MIRA antigen-specificity platform. Breadth was defined as the fraction of unique TCRs that were SARS-CoV-2-associated, and depth was defined as the fraction of total T cells that were SARS-CoV-2-associated. Using the MIRA data, each spike-specific TCR was mapped to the spike region that the TCR reacts to and placed in a CD4 or CD8 class. Log10-transformed breadth and depth values were compared by one-way ANOVA with Sidak's multiple comparisons tests. The table comes from immuneACCESS by way of TCRdb, which keeps in-frame sequences with V and J called. Part of the clones is missing from these tables; in studies checked, under half for an unresolved V gene and the rest for unknown reasons. The V and J calls and clone size are taken from that table; D and trimming were inferred from the DNA. For this sample there are around 170,000 clones; about 91% appear just once. The top ten hold roughly 12% of the sample.

The TCR was taken from an adult who received the AZD1222 COVID-19 vaccine. The chain joins TRBV19 to TRBJ1-2; matching of 6 bases hints at TRBD1 as the D gene. The sample in question was peripheral blood, obtained 28 days after the second AZD1222 dose. The CDR3: CASSNRESNYGYTF. The nucleotide sequence reads TGTGCCAGTAGTAACAGGGAGTCTAACTATGGCTACACCTTC.